The T cell receptor (beta chain) under discussion was sequenced for a study of blood T cell repertoires in COVID-19. On the study more broadly: The cDNA or gDNA used as material had been derived from T cells, B-cell-depleted T cells, or PBMCs.

A single count supports this clone. The Seattle patients joined while their infection was active and were tracked longitudinally afterward. Per the authors' pipeline: The assay estimated nucleated cells by amplifying reference gene primers. Here immunoSEQ multiplex PCR was the method, and the copy in TCRdb shows in-frame clones only, minus some. From that table come the V and J calls and clone size; the DNA was used to work out D and trimming. The table includes fewer than 350,000 clones, about 86% detected once. The specimen was peripheral blood. The receptor comes from a woman in her twenties or thirties with COVID-19, enrolled during active disease.

In DNA, the CDR3 is TGTGCCTGGAGTGTGGGACAGGCGGCTCAGCCCCAGCATTTT. Its translation: CAWSVGQAAQPQHF. The V call is TRBV30, the J call TRBJ1-5; the match to TRBD1 covers 8 bases. V was clipped by 0 bases and J by 6 bases; unmatched bases: 4. This CDR3 is built from 14 residues. Germline values: CDR1 GTSNPN, CDR2 SVGIG (reference sequence).